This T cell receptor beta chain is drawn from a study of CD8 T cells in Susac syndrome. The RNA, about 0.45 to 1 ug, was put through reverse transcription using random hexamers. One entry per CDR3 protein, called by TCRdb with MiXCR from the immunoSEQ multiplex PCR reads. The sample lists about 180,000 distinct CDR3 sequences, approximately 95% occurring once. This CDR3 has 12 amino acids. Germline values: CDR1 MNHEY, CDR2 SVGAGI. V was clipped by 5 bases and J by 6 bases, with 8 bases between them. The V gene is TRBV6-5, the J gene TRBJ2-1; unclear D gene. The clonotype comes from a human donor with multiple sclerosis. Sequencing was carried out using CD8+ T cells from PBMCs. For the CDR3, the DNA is TGTGCCAGCAGTGGGTCAAGCAATGAGCAGTTCTTC. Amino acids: CASSGSSNEQFF.